This T cell receptor beta chain was captured in a study of regulatory T cells in long-lasting Graves disease. General study points: It was in persistent disease that TRBV28, TRBJ1-2 and TRBJ2-5 were favored.

Concerning this clonotype: Its antigen remains unknown.

HTBI primers from iRepertoire and Arm-PCR of CDR3 regions yielded the TCR beta libraries. One entry per CDR3 protein results from TCRdb running MiXCR on the multiplex PCR reads. The table shows 500,000 to 700,000 distinct CDR3 sequences, with approximately 29% occurring only once. Germline V lookup: CDR1 DFQATT, CDR2 SNEGSKA (reference sequence). The CDR3 runs 12 residues. The V and J ends lost 0 bases and 7 bases respectively, with 6 bases between them. Time point reported: persistent/refractory GD, antithyroid drugs over 5 years with positive TRAb. The TCR library used RNA extracted from PBMCs. The diagnosis of Graves' disease used American Thyroid Association guidelines. EDTA tubes received around 9 milliliters of collected peripheral blood.

The origin of this receptor is a female donor with Graves disease. The chain has TRBV20-1 and TRBJ2-2; no definite D call. This specimen consisted of peripheral blood mononuclear cells (PBMCs), obtained when the disease was refractory, from a patient treated with antithyroid drugs. The CDR3 sequence: CSARDMGGELFF. CDR3 bases: TGCAGTGCTAGAGATATGGGCGGGGAGCTGTTTTTT.